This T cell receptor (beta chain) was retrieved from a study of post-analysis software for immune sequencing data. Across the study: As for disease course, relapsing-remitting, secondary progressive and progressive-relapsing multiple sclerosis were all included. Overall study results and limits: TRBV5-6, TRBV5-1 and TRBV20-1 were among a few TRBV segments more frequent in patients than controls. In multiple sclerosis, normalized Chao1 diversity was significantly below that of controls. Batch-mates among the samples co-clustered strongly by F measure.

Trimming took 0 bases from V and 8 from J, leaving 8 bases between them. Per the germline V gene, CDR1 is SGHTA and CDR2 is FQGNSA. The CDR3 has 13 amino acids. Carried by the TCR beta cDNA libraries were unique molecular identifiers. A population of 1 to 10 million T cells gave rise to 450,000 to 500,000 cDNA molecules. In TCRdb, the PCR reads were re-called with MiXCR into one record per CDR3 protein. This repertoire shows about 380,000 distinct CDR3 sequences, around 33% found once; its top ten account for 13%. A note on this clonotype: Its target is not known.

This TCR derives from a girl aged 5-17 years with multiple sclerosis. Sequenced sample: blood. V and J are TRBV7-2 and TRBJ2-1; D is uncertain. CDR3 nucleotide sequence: TGTGCCAGCAGCTTAGCACGTCGCGATGAGCAGTTCTTC. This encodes CASSLARRDEQFF.